The following is a T cell receptor beta chain sequence with its context. The antigen is unknown. This CDR3 contains 13 residues. Per germline, CDR1 LNHDA and CDR2 SQIVND (reference sequence). Trimming took 4 bases from V and 1 from J, leaving 7 bases between them. The data are from a study of cytomegalovirus exposure and HLA in healthy donors. Study conclusions and caveats: Previous analysis showed most TCR beta V segments were productive about 87% or about 30% of the time.

This PCR relied on a set of 60 Vbeta primers and 13 Jbeta primers. Produced via immunoSEQ multiplex PCR; TCRdb's table is partial and in-frame only. The repertoire table contains 150,000 or so clones. This TCR was recovered from a woman aged 45 to 65 in good health and CMV-seronegative. This chain joins TRBV19 and TRBJ1-1, with D perhaps TRBD1 (6 bases). Sequencing was performed on PBMCs. Here the CDR3 reads CASSTTGNTEAFF. DNA for the CDR3: TGTGCCAGTAGTACGACAGGGAACACTGAAGCTTTCTTT.